This T cell receptor (beta chain) appears in the sequencing data of a study of blood T cell repertoires in COVID-19 (TCRdb year 2020). For the wider study: Samples from collaborators originated in the United States, Italy and Spain and spanned both the acute and convalescent phases of COVID-19. Deeply sampled blood TCRbeta repertoires from subjects exposed to, actively infected with, or recovered from COVID-19 were included in the dataset. Where available, HLA class I and class II types were obtained from metadata supplied by the sample provider rather than from assay-based typing. The repertoires were made available in a free public database intended to serve as a resource for research on the immune response to SARS-CoV-2. The samples were drawn from the first 160 participants of the ongoing ImmuneRACE study and from over a thousand subjects provided by 6 global collaborators. Nearly every sample came with metadata listing a de-identified subject ID, COVID-19 status, age in years and sex. The material from the prospective study consisted of cDNA or gDNA derived from T cells, B-cell-depleted T cells, or PBMCs.

The research as a whole found: Clinical and demographic metadata were provided uncurated, with the amount varying by source and participant.

Participants in the prospective study were aged roughly 18 to 100 years, lived in about two dozen United States geographic areas, and enrolled through a virtual design. To assign participants to cohorts, the prospective study relied on clinical history that participants themselves reported in a screening survey and a study questionnaire. Recovered participants in ImmuneRACE Cohort 3 were defined by two consecutive negative NP/OP PCR tests, clearance by a healthcare professional, or resolution of symptoms. In the prospective study, whole blood, serum and a nasopharyngeal or oropharyngeal swab were collected from each participant by mobile phlebotomists. Prospective study participants could optionally give additional blood draws and questionnaires over an approximately 2-month period. Blood samples from the prospective study were shipped frozen or at room temperature prior to DNA extraction. TCRbeta CDR3 regions were amplified from genomic DNA using the immunoSEQ Assay, a bias-controlled multiplex PCR. The paper's data handling went like this. The number of nucleated cells in each sample was estimated by amplification of reference gene primers within the assay. To quantify the absolute abundance of each unique TCRbeta CDR3 rearrangement, sequence reads were collapsed and filtered. For each sample, productive Simpson clonality was calculated as the square root of Simpson's diversity index across productive rearrangements. Imported from immuneACCESS, the table was reduced by TCRdb to in-frame sequences with V and J called. These copies leave out some clones; in studies compared against another copy, an unresolved V gene accounts for under half, and the cause of the remainder is not known. The V and J calls and the clone size are those of that table, but D and trimming were determined from the DNA. Recorded for this sample are roughly 520,000 clones; roughly 90% of them occurred a single time. 1.5% to 2% of the sample rests with the top ten.

Trimming at the junction amounts to 5 bases on V and 8 bases on J, and the germline ends lie 18 bases apart. The CDR1 and CDR2 encoded by the germline V gene (reference sequence) are LNHNV and YYDKDF. The CDR3 runs 15 residues from the cysteine to the phenylalanine. Here the CDR3 DNA is all that survives: 45 bases in frame from base 1. A word on this clone: This clone's antigen is unknown. No base qualities exist here, and no much larger clone lies one base off it.

The source of this sequence is a woman aged 40 to 49 who had recovered from COVID-19. The rearrangement combines TRBV15 with TRBJ1-4, with no D gene named confidently. The sequenced material came from PBMCs or T cells enriched from blood (not recorded which). For the CDR3, the sequence is CATSRSRGYAEKLFF. The DNA sequence reads TGTGCCACCAGCCGATCCAGAGGCTACGCCGAAAAACTGTTTTTT.